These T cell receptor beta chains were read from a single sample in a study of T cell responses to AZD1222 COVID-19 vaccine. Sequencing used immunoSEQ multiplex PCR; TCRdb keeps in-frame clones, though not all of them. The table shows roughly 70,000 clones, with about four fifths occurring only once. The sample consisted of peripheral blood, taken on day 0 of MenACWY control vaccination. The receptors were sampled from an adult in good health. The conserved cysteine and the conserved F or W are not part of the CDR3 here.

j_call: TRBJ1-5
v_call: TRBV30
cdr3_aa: AWTVQGTNQPQH

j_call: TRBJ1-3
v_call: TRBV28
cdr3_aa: ASSTTGTSSGNTIY

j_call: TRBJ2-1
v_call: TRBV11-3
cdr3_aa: ASSGPGGRDNEQF

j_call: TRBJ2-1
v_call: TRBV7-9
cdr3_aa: ASRPMGGRSYNEQF

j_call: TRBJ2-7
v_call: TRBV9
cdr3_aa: ASSPAGTGVYEQY

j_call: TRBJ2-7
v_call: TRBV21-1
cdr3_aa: ASRGTSLSYEQY

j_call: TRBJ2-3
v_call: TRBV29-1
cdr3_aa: SVTRAGETDTQY

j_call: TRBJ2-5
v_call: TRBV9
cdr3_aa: ASTRDRADHLY

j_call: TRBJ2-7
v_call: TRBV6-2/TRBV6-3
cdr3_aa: ASSYSQQGNEQY

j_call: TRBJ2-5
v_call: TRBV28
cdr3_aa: ASTPRRPQGETQY

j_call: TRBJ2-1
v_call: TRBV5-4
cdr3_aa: ASSLIGDPEDEQF

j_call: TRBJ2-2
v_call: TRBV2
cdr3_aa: ASTADSNTGELF

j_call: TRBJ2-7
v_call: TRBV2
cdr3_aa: ASSEGRAQYYEQY

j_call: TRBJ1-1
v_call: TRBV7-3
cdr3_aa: ASSFSIINTEAF

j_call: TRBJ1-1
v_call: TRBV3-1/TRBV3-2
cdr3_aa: ASSRSGGTEAF

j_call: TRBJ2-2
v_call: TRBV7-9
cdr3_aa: ASSSSGGLGTGELF

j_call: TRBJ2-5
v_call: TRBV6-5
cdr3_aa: ASSPDRGKTQY

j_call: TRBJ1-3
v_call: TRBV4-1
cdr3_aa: ASSQRHLSSGNTIY

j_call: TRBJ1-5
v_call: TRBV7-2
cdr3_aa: ASSLVTGSNQPQH

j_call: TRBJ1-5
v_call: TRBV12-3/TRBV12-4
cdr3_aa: ASSGGQNQPQH

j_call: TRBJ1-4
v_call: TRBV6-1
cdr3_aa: ASSDTGGNEKLF

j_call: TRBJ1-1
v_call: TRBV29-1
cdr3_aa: SVALGNTEAF

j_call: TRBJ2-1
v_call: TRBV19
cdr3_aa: ASRLEAGVYNEQF

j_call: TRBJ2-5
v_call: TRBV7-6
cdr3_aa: ASSSRPAGKETQY

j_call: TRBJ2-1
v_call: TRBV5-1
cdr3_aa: ASSLGPGLNSNEQF

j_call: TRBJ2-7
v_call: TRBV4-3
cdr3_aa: ASSHDRRTYEQY

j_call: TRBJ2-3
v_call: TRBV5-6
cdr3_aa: ASSPGEGYTDTQY

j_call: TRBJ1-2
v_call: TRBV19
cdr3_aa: ASSLSWGEAYT

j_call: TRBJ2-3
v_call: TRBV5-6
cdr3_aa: ASSLGLVGDTQY

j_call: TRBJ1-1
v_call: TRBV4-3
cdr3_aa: ASSQGGYGEAF

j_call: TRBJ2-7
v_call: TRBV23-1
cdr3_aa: ASSQQGCYEQY

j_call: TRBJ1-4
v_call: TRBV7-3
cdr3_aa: ASSEGQEKLF

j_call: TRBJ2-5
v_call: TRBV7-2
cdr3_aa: ASSRPDSTQETQY

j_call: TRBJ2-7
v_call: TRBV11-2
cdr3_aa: ASRGGGIEQY

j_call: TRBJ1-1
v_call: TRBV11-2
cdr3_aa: ASSLGQGWNTEAF

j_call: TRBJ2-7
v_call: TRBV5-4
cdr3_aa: ASSPAGNYEQY

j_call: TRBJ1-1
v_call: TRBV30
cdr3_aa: AWSVRSGMNTEAF

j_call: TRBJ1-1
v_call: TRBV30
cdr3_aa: AWSATGDRLAF

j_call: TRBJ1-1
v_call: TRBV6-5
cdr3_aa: ASRVNRDTEAF

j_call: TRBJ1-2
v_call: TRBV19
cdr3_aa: ASTGVGNGYT

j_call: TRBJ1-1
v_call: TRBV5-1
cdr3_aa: ASSPGQGAPIATEAF

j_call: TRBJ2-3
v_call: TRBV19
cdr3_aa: ASSGRTDASTDTQY

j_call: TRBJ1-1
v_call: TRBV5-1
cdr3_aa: ASSSAGQSTEAF

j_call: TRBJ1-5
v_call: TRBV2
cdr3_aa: ASRGLTGTRDQPQH

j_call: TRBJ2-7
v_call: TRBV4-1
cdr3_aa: ASSPRGGGSRYEQY

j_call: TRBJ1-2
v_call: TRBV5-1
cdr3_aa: ASSYGDSPYT

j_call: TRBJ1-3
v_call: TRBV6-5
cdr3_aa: ASSYKGDSGNTIY

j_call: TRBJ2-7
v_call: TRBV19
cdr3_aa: ASRAIRDNHEQY

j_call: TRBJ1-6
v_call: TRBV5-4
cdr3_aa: ASSLTGLNSPLH

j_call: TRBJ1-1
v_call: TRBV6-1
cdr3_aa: ASSELRDTEAF

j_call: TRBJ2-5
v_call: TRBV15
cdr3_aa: ATSRGDGETQY

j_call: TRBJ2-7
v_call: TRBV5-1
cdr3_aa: ASSPGMGTGMYEQY

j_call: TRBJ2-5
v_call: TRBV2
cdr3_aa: ASANGLHQTQY

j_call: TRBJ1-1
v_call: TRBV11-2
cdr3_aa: ASRRGRGLPGNTEAF

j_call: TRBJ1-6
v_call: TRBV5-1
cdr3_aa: ASSLGTGNNSPLH